The 7 T cell receptor beta chains given below trace back to one sample, sequenced in a study of blood T cell repertoires in COVID-19. TCRdb's copy holds only in-frame clones and misses some; the assay was immunoSEQ multiplex PCR. Among some 110,000 clones listed, more than 70% were seen once. Sample: peripheral blood. These receptors all come from a human donor in a cohort sampled during active COVID-19.

V and J are TRBV27 and TRBJ2-1; no reliable D call. CDR1 and CDR2 (germline): MNHEY, SMNVEV (reference sequence). The CDR3 totals 14 residues. The germline V and J ends were trimmed by 5 bases and 2 bases, with 10 bases remaining between them. The CDR3 region has the DNA TGTGCCAGCAGTCGAGTAGCACCCTACAATGAGCAGTTCTTC. Its translation is CASSRVAPYNEQFF.

The chain is built from TRBV7-9 and TRBJ2-2; D is ambiguous. There are 17 residues in the CDR3. The germline V gene encodes CDR1 SEHNR and CDR2 FQNEAQ (reference sequence). The V gene lost 2 bases and the J gene lost 4 bases, with 17 bases spanning the gap. The CDR3, as DNA: TGTGCCAGCAGCTTAACACTTGGGCACCAATTCACCGGGGAGCTGTTTTTT. Its protein is CASSLTLGHQFTGELFF.

V is TRBV10-1 and J is TRBJ1-1; D perhaps matches TRBD1 (5 bases). V dropped 4 bases and J dropped 3 bases, with 9 bases sitting between them. CDR3 size: 13 residues. Germline lookup yields CDR1 WNHNN and CDR2 SYGVQD (reference sequence). This chain's CDR3 is CASSVTDYTEAFF. CDR3 coding DNA: TGCGCCAGCAGTGTGACAGACTACACTGAAGCTTTCTTT.

V gene TRBV24-1 combines with J gene TRBJ1-2, with a possible D match to TRBD1 (6 bases). Germline lookup yields CDR1 KGHDR and CDR2 SFDVKD. The V end lost 6 bases, the J end lost 6 bases, and 13 bases lay between the germline ends. CDR3 length equals 13 residues. The CDR3 DNA follows: TGTGCCACCAGTTGGGGGCGTGAGAATGGCTACACCTTC. It translates to CATSWGRENGYTF.

The chain's CDR3 is CASSKDRVTISGANVLTF. In DNA form, the CDR3 reads TGCGCCAGCAGCAAGGACAGGGTAACAATCTCTGGGGCCAACGTCCTGACTTTC. The gene calls are TRBV5-1 and TRBJ2-6, with 8 bases matching TRBD1. The CDR3 is 18 amino acids. The ends lost 4 bases at V and 0 bases at J; junction bases unmatched: 9. The germline V gene encodes CDR1 SGHRS and CDR2 YFSETQ. Based on the CDR3 plus reference TRBV5-1 and TRBJ2-6, the full variable domain is KAGVTQTPRYLIKTRGQQVTLSCSPISGHRSVSWYQQTPGQGLQFLFEYFSETQRNKGNFPGRFSGRQFSNSRSEMNVSTLELGDSALYLCASSKDRVTISGANVLTFGAGSRLTVL.

This clone was counted a few times. Other DNA sequences in the same sample also yield this CDR3. The rearrangement joins TRBV4-2 to TRBJ1-5; possibly TRBD1 for D (6 bases). Per the germline V gene, CDR1 is LGHNA and CDR2 is YNFKEQ. Trimming pared 0 bases from V and 7 bases from J, leaving 13 bases between. CDR3 length equals 15 residues. CDR3 sequence (DNA): TGTGCCAGCAGCCAAGATCGCAGGGGTTGGCAGCCCCAGCATTTT. Amino acid sequence: CASSQDRRGWQPQHF.

This rearrangement joins TRBV20-1 to TRBJ2-5, with D tentatively TRBD2 (5 bases). Trimming cost V 5 bases and J 4 bases, with 8 bases left between them. Per the germline V gene, CDR1 is DFQATT and CDR2 is SNEGSKA (reference sequence). This CDR3 has 11 amino acids. CDR3 nucleotides: TGCAGTGCTTTGAGGGTAGAGACCCAGTACTTC. It encodes CSALRVETQYF.